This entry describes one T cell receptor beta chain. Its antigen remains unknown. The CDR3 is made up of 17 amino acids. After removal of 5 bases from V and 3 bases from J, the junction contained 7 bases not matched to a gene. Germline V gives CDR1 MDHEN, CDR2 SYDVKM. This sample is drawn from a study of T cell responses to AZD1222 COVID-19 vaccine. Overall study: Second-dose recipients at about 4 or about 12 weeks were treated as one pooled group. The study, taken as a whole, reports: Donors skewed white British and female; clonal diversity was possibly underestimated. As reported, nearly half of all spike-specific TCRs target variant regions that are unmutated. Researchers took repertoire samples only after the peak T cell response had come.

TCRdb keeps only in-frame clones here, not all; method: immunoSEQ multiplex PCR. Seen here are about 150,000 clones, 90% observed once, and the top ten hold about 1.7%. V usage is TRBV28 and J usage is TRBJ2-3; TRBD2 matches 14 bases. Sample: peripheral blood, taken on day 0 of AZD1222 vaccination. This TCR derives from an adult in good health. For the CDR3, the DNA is TGTGCCAGCAGTCCCGGGACTAGCGGGAGCGGGACAGATACGCAGTATTTT. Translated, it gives CASSPGTSGSGTDTQYF.